These 7 T cell receptor beta chains came from one sample sequenced in a study of PD-1 blockade in classical Hodgkin lymphoma. Clones were read by immunoSEQ multiplex PCR, and TCRdb kept only the in-frame ones, dropping some. The data contain roughly 31,000 clones, approximately 83% of them singletons. Brentuximab vedotin exposure varied among the patients, all of whom had relapsed after autologous stem cell transplantation. CD4+ T cells were purified from thawed PBMCs by negative selection. Sequenced material: CD4+ T cells from blood, taken at baseline. Receptors were obtained from a human donor with classical Hodgkin lymphoma.

The genes are TRBV5-1 and TRBJ1-4; no firm D call. Germline CDR1 SGHRS, CDR2 YFSETQ. V was cut by 7 bases and J by 10 bases, with 14 bases left in between. The CDR3 has 12 residues. The CDR3 DNA is TGCGCCAGCGGTGAGGAGTCCGGAAAACTGTTTTTT. This translates into CASGEESGKLFF.

V and J are TRBV19 and TRBJ1-2, with 7 bases fitting TRBD1. Germline CDR1 LNHDA, CDR2 SQIVND (reference sequence). The CDR3 consists of 14 residues. V lost 9 bases and J lost 6; bases outside the gene matches: 13. As DNA, the CDR3 is TGTGCCAGCAGCCGAACCAGACAGGGTAATGGCTACACCTTC. Translating gives CASSRTRQGNGYTF.

This chain connects TRBV25-1 to TRBJ1-6, with D possibly matching TRBD1 (5 bases). From germline, CDR1 is MGHDK and CDR2 SYGVNS. Trimming removed 8 bases at V and 12 bases at J, with 17 bases between. This CDR3 spans 13 amino acids. The CDR3 here is CASAGTGPLPLHF. CDR3 nucleotides: TGTGCCAGCGCCGGGACGGGCCCTTTACCCCTCCACTTT.

The chain recombines TRBV30 with TRBJ2-1; 12 nucleotides align to TRBD2. CDR3 length: 19 residues. Losses at the gene ends were 2 bases for V and 10 bases for J; bases not matched to a gene: 21. Germline-derived CDR1 and CDR2 are GTSNPN and SVGIG (reference sequence). CDR3 sequence: CAWSNPGFSASGRAREQFF. The DNA of the CDR3 is TGTGCCTGGAGTAACCCGGGATTTTCGGCTAGCGGGAGGGCAAGGGAGCAGTTCTTC. Using reference TRBV30 and TRBJ2-1 for the parts outside the CDR3, the full variable domain is SQTIHQWPATLVQPVGSPLSLECTVEGTSNPNLYWYRQAAGRGLQLLFYSVGIGQISSEVPQNLSASRPQDRQFILSSKKLLLSDSGFYLCAWSNPGFSASGRAREQFFGPGTRLTVL.

The chain recombines TRBV18 with TRBJ2-1, with 11 nucleotides matching TRBD2. Trimming cost V 3 bases and J 7 bases; bases outside gene matches: 8. Per germline, CDR1 KGHSH and CDR2 LQKENI. The CDR3 spans 16 residues. CDR3 sequence: CASSPGTSGRTNEQFF. The CDR3 DNA reads TGTGCCAGCTCACCGGGAACTAGCGGGAGAACTAATGAGCAGTTCTTC.

The chain recombines TRBV28 with TRBJ1-5, with D unresolved. CDR3 length: 15 residues. The V end lost 3 bases, the J end lost 2 bases, and 11 bases lay between the germline ends. Looked up from germline, CDR1 is MDHEN and CDR2 is SYDVKM. The CDR3 sequence: CASSFGGIGNQPQHF. DNA of the CDR3: TGTGCCAGCAGTTTCGGCGGGATTGGCAATCAGCCCCAGCATTTT.

The chain couples TRBV18 to TRBJ1-2; possible D gene TRBD1, 5 bases. The CDR3 is made up of 17 amino acids. The germline V and J ends were trimmed by 3 bases and 3 bases, with 20 bases remaining between them. Germline CDR1 is KGHSH and CDR2 is LQKENI. The CDR3 region has the DNA TGTGCCAGCTCACCGGGGGGATTCGAAGGTCATGACTATGGCTACACCTTC. This codes for CASSPGGFEGHDYGYTF.